These 19 T cell receptor beta chains were sequenced from one sample in a study of blood T cell repertoires in COVID-19. Clones were read by immunoSEQ multiplex PCR, and TCRdb kept only the in-frame ones, dropping some. The sample lists approximately 70,000 clones, approximately 79% occurring once. Sequenced: peripheral blood. Receptor source: a woman older than 75 with active or convalescent COVID-19.

The chain uses TRBV5-1 and TRBJ2-3, with 12 positions matching TRBD2. From germline, CDR1 is SGHRS and CDR2 YFSETQ. After removal of 4 bases from V and 4 bases from J, the junction contained 4 bases not matched to a gene. The CDR3 consists of 15 residues. DNA of the CDR3: TGCGCCAGCAGCCGACTAGCGGGAGTCGCAGATACGCAGTATTTT. This codes for CASSRLAGVADTQYF.

A single count supports this clone. The J gene is TRBJ2-1, the V gene TRBV4-1; no definite D call. Germline CDR1 MGHRA, CDR2 YSYEKL. The CDR3 runs to 16 residues. V lost 1 base to trimming and J lost 4 bases, with 14 bases between them. In DNA, the CDR3 is TGCGCCAGCAGCCAAGGACTTAGATTCCTTTACAATGAGCAGTTCTTC. Protein sequence: CASSQGLRFLYNEQFF.

This clone was seen a single time. The chain links TRBV19 to TRBJ2-1; D unresolved. Germline lookup yields CDR1 LNHDA and CDR2 SQIVND (reference sequence). The CDR3 is made up of 15 amino acids. V was cut by 0 bases and J by 9 bases, with 15 bases left in between. CDR3 sequence: CASSIEASIGGEQFF. The CDR3 nucleotides read TGTGCCAGTAGTATAGAAGCTAGTATCGGTGGTGAGCAGTTCTTC.

The chain couples TRBV15 to TRBJ2-7; possibly TRBD2 for D (5 bases). This CDR3 is built from 15 residues. Per germline, CDR1 LNHNV and CDR2 YYDKDF (reference sequence). Between the trimmed V and J ends, which lost 0 bases and 0 bases, there was a span of 9 bases. CDR3 DNA sequence: TGTGCCACCAGCAGAGAAGCGGACTTCTCCTACGAGCAGTACTTC. Its protein is CATSREADFSYEQYF.

This clone was seen only once. The V call is TRBV7-7, the J call TRBJ2-5, with TRBD1 matching over 7 bases. In germline, CDR1 is SSHAT, CDR2 FNYEAQ (reference sequence). Unmatched junction bases numbered 15, after V lost 6 bases and J lost 5 bases. The CDR3 sequence is 16 residues long. In DNA form, the CDR3 reads TGTGCCAGCAGTCCTCTAAACAGGGGCGGAAGGGAGACCCAGTACTTC. Translated: CASSPLNRGGRETQYF. The whole variable domain, remainder taken from reference TRBV7-7 and TRBJ2-5, is GAGVSQSPRYKVTKRGQDVTLRCDPISSHATLYWYQQALGQGPEFLTYFNYEAQPDKSGLPSDRFSAERPEGSISTLTIQRTEQRDSAMYRCASSPLNRGGRETQYFGPGTRLLVL.

On this clone: The sample holds other DNA sequences that translate to the same CDR3. The rearrangement joins TRBV29-1 to TRBJ2-7; D is perhaps TRBD2 (6 bases). This CDR3 spans 13 amino acids. V lost 3 bases to trimming and J lost 2 bases, with 11 bases between them. From germline, CDR1 is SQVTM and CDR2 ANQGSEA. CDR3 loop: CSVEKLAPYEQYF. In DNA form, the CDR3 reads TGCAGCGTTGAGAAACTAGCTCCCTACGAGCAGTACTTC.

This sequence joins TRBV18 and TRBJ1-1; the match to TRBD1 covers 8 bases. This CDR3 has 14 residues. V lost 3 bases and J lost 1; bases outside the gene matches: 1. Germline CDR1 reads KGHSH; CDR2 reads LQKENI. The CDR3 loop reads CASSPQGANTEAFF. The CDR3 coding sequence is TGTGCCAGCTCACCGCAGGGGGCGAACACTGAAGCTTTCTTT.

This clone was observed once. The chain couples TRBV19 to TRBJ2-7, with TRBD2 matching 8 bases. This CDR3 is built from 16 residues. V lost 5 bases and J lost 3; bases outside the gene matches: 12. Per the germline V gene, CDR1 is LNHDA and CDR2 is SQIVND (reference sequence). In nucleotides, the CDR3 is TGTGCCAGTAGTCCTGGGACTAGTTGGAGGTTCTACGAGCAGTACTTC. Translating it yields CASSPGTSWRFYEQYF.

The chain joins TRBV19 to TRBJ2-5, with TRBD2 identical over 9 bases. The J segment lost 2 bases and the V segment lost 4 bases, leaving 5 bases of the junction unmatched. Germline CDR1 reads LNHDA; CDR2 reads SQIVND (reference sequence). The CDR3 runs to 15 residues. The CDR3 nucleotides are TGTGCCAGTAGTAACAGCGGGGGGTGGCAAGAGACCCAGTACTTC. Its translation is CASSNSGGWQETQYF.

This chain connects TRBV15 to TRBJ1-2, with D possibly TRBD1 on 5 matching bases. The CDR3 is 14 amino acids. V was pared by 5 bases and J by 1 base, with 11 bases between. Looked up from germline, CDR1 is LNHNV and CDR2 is YYDKDF (reference sequence). Written as DNA, the CDR3 is TGTGCCACCAGCGGCCAGGGTTATAACTATGGCTACACCTTC. This codes for CATSGQGYNYGYTF.

The chain combines TRBV7-9 with TRBJ2-3, with TRBD2 matching 9 bases. Germline loops: CDR1 SEHNR, CDR2 FQNEAQ (reference sequence). V trimming: 5 bases; J trimming: 4 bases; junction bases outside the gene matches: 7. This CDR3 region has 15 residues. CDR3 coding DNA: TGTGCCAGCAGCAATAGCGGGGGTGGTTCAGATACGCAGTATTTT. Its translation: CASSNSGGGSDTQYF.

The chain recombines TRBV5-4 with TRBJ2-5, with TRBD2 matching over 15 bases. The CDR3 contains 16 residues. CDR1 SGHNT and CDR2 YYREEE come from the germline V gene (reference sequence). With V trimmed by 2 bases and J by 3 bases, 2 bases remained unmatched. In nucleotides, the CDR3 is TGTGCCAGCAGCTTAGGACTAGCGGGGGGGGAAGAGACCCAGTACTTC. It is translated as CASSLGLAGGEETQYF.

CDR3 residues: CASSISTAGANVLTF. The DNA for the CDR3 is TGTGCCAGTAGTATTTCTACAGCTGGGGCCAACGTCCTGACTTTC. The V call is TRBV19, the J call TRBJ2-6, with D unresolved. The germline CDR1 and CDR2 sequences are LNHDA and SQIVND (reference sequence). V was clipped by 3 bases and J by 2 bases, with 8 bases between them. The CDR3 totals 15 residues.

The chain employs TRBV9 and TRBJ1-6, with no clear D. Germline-derived CDR1 and CDR2 are SGDLS and YYNGEE. The CDR3 runs to 16 residues. Trimming cost V 0 bases and J 3 bases, with 10 bases left between them. The CDR3 loop reads CASSVGVGGYNSPLHF. As DNA, the CDR3 is TGTGCCAGCAGCGTAGGGGTAGGCGGCTATAATTCACCCCTCCACTTT. Full variable domain (remainder filled in from reference TRBV9 and TRBJ1-6): DSGVTQTPKHLITATGQRVTLRCSPRSGDLSVYWYQQSLDQGLQFLIQYYNGEERAKGNILERFSAQQFPDLHSELNLSSLELGDSALYFCASSVGVGGYNSPLHFGNGTRLTVT.

The chain carries TRBV3-1 (or the pseudogene TRBV3-2) and TRBJ1-1; 8 bases are a match to TRBD1. Germline CDR1 reads LGHDT; CDR2 reads YNNKEL (reference sequence). This CDR3 has 17 amino acids. With 7 bases clipped from V and 1 base from J, the junction kept 14 bases outside the gene matches. The CDR3 DNA follows: TGTGCCAGCAACCAGAAGGCCGGGACAGGCAGGAACACTGAAGCTTTCTTT. Its protein is CASNQKAGTGRNTEAFF.

The rearrangement uses TRBV6-5 and TRBJ2-3, with D maybe TRBD1 (5 bases). V lost 5 bases, J lost 0 bases, and 12 bases lay in between. Germline assignment: CDR1 MNHEY and CDR2 SVGAGI. This CDR3 spans 15 amino acids. CDR3 DNA sequence: TGTGCCAGCAGTCAGGGTTCATGGAGCACAGATACGCAGTATTTT. The encoded protein is CASSQGSWSTDTQYF.

The chain recombines TRBV30 with TRBJ2-3; D may be TRBD2 (6 bases). V lost 5 bases and J lost 2, with 20 bases in between. The germline V gene encodes CDR1 GTSNPN and CDR2 SVGIG (reference sequence). The length of the CDR3 is 16 residues. The CDR3, as DNA: TGTGCCTGGGGGAAGGCTGGAGGGCGAGCCACAGATACGCAGTATTTT. Translating it yields CAWGKAGGRATDTQYF.

V is TRBV7-2 and J is TRBJ1-1; a weak D match, TRBD1 (5 bases). The ends were cut back, 3 bases at V and 4 bases at J, with 12 bases in the middle. Germline V gives CDR1 SGHTA, CDR2 FQGNSA. The CDR3 covers 14 residues. The CDR3: CASSLGGYSTEAFF. In DNA, the CDR3 is TGTGCCAGCAGCTTGGGGGGGTACAGCACTGAAGCTTTCTTT.

CDR3 sequence reads: CASSLNSNQPQHF. As DNA, the CDR3 is TGTGCCAGCAGTCTAAATAGCAATCAGCCCCAGCATTTT. This chain joins TRBV25-1 and TRBJ1-5; D is ambiguous. Germline lookup yields CDR1 MGHDK and CDR2 SYGVNS. The CDR3 is made up of 13 amino acids. With 5 bases removed from V and 0 bases from J, the gap between germline ends came to 5 bases. Supplemented by reference TRBV25-1 and TRBJ1-5, the full variable domain reads EADIYQTPRYLVIGTGKKITLECSQTMGHDKMYWYQQDPGMELHLIHYSYGVNSTEKGDLSSESTVSRIRTEHFPLTLESARPSHTSQYLCASSLNSNQPQHFGDGTRLSIL.